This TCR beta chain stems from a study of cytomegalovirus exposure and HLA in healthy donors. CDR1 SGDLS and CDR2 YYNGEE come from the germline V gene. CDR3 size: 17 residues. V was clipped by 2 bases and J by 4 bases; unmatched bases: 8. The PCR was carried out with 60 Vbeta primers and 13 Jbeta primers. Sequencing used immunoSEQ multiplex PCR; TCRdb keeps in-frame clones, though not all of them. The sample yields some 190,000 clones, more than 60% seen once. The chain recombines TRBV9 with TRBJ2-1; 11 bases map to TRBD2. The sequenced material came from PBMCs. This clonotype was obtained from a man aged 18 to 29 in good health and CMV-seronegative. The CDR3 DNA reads TGTGCCAGCAGCGTCACCTTCATAGCGGGGGGGTACAATGAGCAGTTCTTC. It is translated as CASSVTFIAGGYNEQFF.